These T cell receptor beta chains were read from a single sample in a study of T cells after posttransplantation cyclophosphamide. Sequenced by immunoSEQ multiplex PCR; TCRdb stores in-frame clones only, minus some. In total the sample includes about 33,000 clones, none of them seen once. Sample: PBMCs. These receptors all stem from a woman in her 30s in good health and a related stem cell transplant donor. The CDR3 runs from the conserved cysteine through the conserved F or W. The order of the fields is J gene, clone size, D gene, V gene, CDR3 DNA, CDR3 protein. The D gene is left open where the match is weak. Part of the rows lack a size; the others show once, few, many or a class for expanded clones.

TRBJ1-5,many,-,TRBV6-6,TGTGCCAGCAGTATGGACATACTCAATCAGCCCCAGCATTTT,CASSMDILNQPQHF
TRBJ2-3,many,-,TRBV4-3,TGCGCCAGCAGCCAAGATAAGGGCCTAGCGAATACGCAGTATTTT,CASSQDKGLANTQYF
TRBJ1-5,many,-,TRBV27,TGTGCCAGCAGTTTAAAGTTCCAGGCAGTTAGCAATCAGCCCCAGCATTTT,CASSLKFQAVSNQPQHF
TRBJ2-7,many,-,TRBV11-2,TGTGCCAGCAGCTTAGTGATGACAGACCACGAGCAGTACTTC,CASSLVMTDHEQYF
TRBJ2-1,medium-sized,TRBD2,TRBV11-2,TGTGCCAGCAGCCCCAGCGGGGCATACAATGAGCAGTTCTTC,CASSPSGAYNEQFF
TRBJ2-1,many,-,TRBV12-3/TRBV12-4,TGTGCCAGCACCACAGGAGGCGATGAGCAGTTCTTC,CASTTGGDEQFF
TRBJ1-1,many,-,TRBV6-2/TRBV6-3,TGTGCCAGCAGTTACCCCGGAGGGGGTGAAGCTTTCTTT,CASSYPGGGEAFF
TRBJ1-2,many,TRBD1,TRBV28,TGTGCCAGCAGCCTACCGATTGACAGGGGGACCGGCTACACCTTC,CASSLPIDRGTGYTF
TRBJ2-3,-,TRBD2,TRBV9,TGTGCCAGCAGCAAAGGGAGCGGGGGGGTAAAAGATACGCAGTATTTT,CASSKGSGGVKDTQYF
TRBJ1-5,many,-,TRBV19,TGTGCCAGTAGTACAGGGGACGATCGACAGCCCCAGCATTTT,CASSTGDDRQPQHF
TRBJ2-3,many,TRBD2,TRBV19,TGTGCCAGTAAGGGCGGGGGGGCAACGGATACGCAGTATTTT,CASKGGGATDTQYF
TRBJ2-6,-,-,TRBV12-5,TGTGCTAGTGGCCTCGGAGGGGGCAACGTCCTGACTTTC,CASGLGGGNVLTF
TRBJ2-7,many,-,TRBV6-2/TRBV6-3,TGTGCCAGCGGAGGAGACAGGCAGTACGAGCAGTACTTC,CASGGDRQYEQYF
TRBJ2-4,many,-,TRBV5-6,TGTGCCAGCAGCCTACTCAAAAACATTCAGTACTTC,CASSLLKNIQYF
TRBJ1-5,many,TRBD1,TRBV12-3/TRBV12-4,TGTGCCAGCAGTCCACAGGGGCAGCCCCAGCATTTT,CASSPQGQPQHF
TRBJ2-7,-,TRBD1,TRBV30,TGTGCCTGGAGCGACGGACAGGGAAGGAGGGAGCAGTACTTC,CAWSDGQGRREQYF
TRBJ1-2,few,-,TRBV9,TGTGCCAGCAGCGGACGTTCCTCCGGGGATGGCTACACCTTC,CASSGRSSGDGYTF
TRBJ2-7,many,-,TRBV9,TGTGCCAGCAGCATGGGACTCCTGAGCGACGAGCAGTACTTC,CASSMGLLSDEQYF
TRBJ2-3,-,-,TRBV11-2,TGTGCCAGCAGCCTCGGACAGACTAGCACAGATACGCAGTATTTT,CASSLGQTSTDTQYF
TRBJ2-3,few,-,TRBV15,TGTGCCACCAGCAGAGATCCCCCGACTAGTGAATACACAGATACGCAGTATTTT,CATSRDPPTSEYTDTQYF
TRBJ1-1,many,-,TRBV12-3/TRBV12-4,TGTGCCAGCAGTCGGACAAACACTGAAGCTTTCTTT,CASSRTNTEAFF
TRBJ2-7,few,-,TRBV6-1,TGTGCCAGCAGCGTCGGGGCCCAGGGGGGCTACGAGCAGTACTTC,CASSVGAQGGYEQYF
TRBJ2-1,many,-,TRBV24-1,TGTGCCACCAGTGACTTGACAGGAAAAGGGGACAATGAGCAGTTCTTC,CATSDLTGKGDNEQFF
TRBJ2-6,many,-,TRBV2,TGTGCCAGCAGGACTTCTGGGGCCAACGTCCTGACTTTC,CASRTSGANVLTF
TRBJ1-1,many,-,TRBV6-2/TRBV6-3,TGTGCCAGCAGCCGGGGACAAATGAACACTGAAGCTTTCTTT,CASSRGQMNTEAFF
TRBJ1-3,many,-,TRBV10-3,TGTGCCACCCACGCAGGGCAGAGGAACACCATATATTTT,CATHAGQRNTIYF
TRBJ1-5,many,TRBD1,TRBV28,TGTGCCAGCACCTCGAACAGGGGCGGAATCTTTAATCAGCCCCAGCATTTT,CASTSNRGGIFNQPQHF
TRBJ2-1,few,TRBD2,TRBV11-2,TGTGCCAGCAGCTTAGGGCTAGCGGAAACCTACAATGAGCAGTTCTTC,CASSLGLAETYNEQFF
TRBJ1-1,many,TRBD1,TRBV6-5,TGTGCCAGCAGTTACCTAACAGGGGGATCCACTGAAGCTTTCTTT,CASSYLTGGSTEAFF
TRBJ1-1,many,-,TRBV4-3,TGCGCCAGCAGCCAAGGAGGACAGTTCGGTGCTTTCTTT,CASSQGGQFGAFF
TRBJ2-3,-,-,TRBV4-2,TGTGCCAGCAGACAAGACAAAGCCTTCACAGATACGCAGTATTTT,CASRQDKAFTDTQYF
TRBJ1-5,many,-,TRBV6-2/TRBV6-3,TGTGCCAGCAGTTACCAGGCAGGGCTATATACGCAGCCCCAGCATTTT,CASSYQAGLYTQPQHF
TRBJ2-1,many,TRBD1,TRBV4-3,TGCGCCAGCAGCCAAGATTCGGGGACAGGCTCCTACAATGAGCAGTTCTTC,CASSQDSGTGSYNEQFF
TRBJ2-7,many,-,TRBV28,TGTGCCAGCAGTTTTGGGCAGGGAGGTTACTACGAGCAGTACTTC,CASSFGQGGYYEQYF
TRBJ2-3,-,-,TRBV4-3,TGCGCCAGCAGCCAAGAAGGGCAGAGCACAGATACGCAGTATTTT,CASSQEGQSTDTQYF
TRBJ1-2,many,-,TRBV19,TGTGCCAGTAGTATCCTAGACAGGTCCTTCTATGGCTACACCTTC,CASSILDRSFYGYTF
TRBJ1-1,many,TRBD1,TRBV28,TGTGCCAGCACCCAGGGACAGACGAACACTGAAGCTTTCTTT,CASTQGQTNTEAFF
TRBJ2-7,many,TRBD1,TRBV28,TGTGCCAGCAGTCGACCTAACAGGGGGGTGAGGGAGCAGTACTTC,CASSRPNRGVREQYF
TRBJ1-2,many,-,TRBV19,TGTGCCAGTAAAGACAGAAACTATGGCTACACCTTC,CASKDRNYGYTF
TRBJ1-3,many,TRBD1,TRBV29-1,TGCAGCGTTGCAGGGGGCGTCGGGATGGCCATATATTTT,CSVAGGVGMAIYF
TRBJ2-7,many,-,TRBV7-2,TGTGCCAGCAGCTTAGCGCGAAACTACGAGCAGTACTTC,CASSLARNYEQYF
TRBJ1-1,many,-,TRBV28,TGTGCCAGCACCCCAGGGATGAACACTGAAGCTTTCTTT,CASTPGMNTEAFF
TRBJ1-1,many,-,TRBV30,TGTGCCTGGACAATCCCCTCGCGGGGGGCTTTCTTT,CAWTIPSRGAFF
TRBJ2-7,many,-,TRBV4-3,TGCGCCAGCAGCCCAGGGATCCGCGACGAGCAGTACTTC,CASSPGIRDEQYF
TRBJ2-3,few,-,TRBV5-1,TGCGCCAGCAGCTTGGGTGAGGGGTCAGATACGCAGTATTTT,CASSLGEGSDTQYF